The 29 T cell receptor beta chains listed next were all sequenced from one sample in a study of tissue T cells after allogeneic stem cell transplantation. Profiling relied on immunoSEQ multiplex PCR, and the TCRdb table lists in-frame clones only, not all of them. The sample lists about 21,000 clones, approximately 77% occurring once. The sequencing sample was made of spleen. Receptors originate from a female BALB/c mouse in good health. For this mouse line, the MHC haplotype is H2-d.

In the case of this clone: Gene names refer to mouse genes. The read finishes 1 residue shy of the CDR3 end, and the germline J gene is used to complete it. The chain uses TRBV13-1 and TRBJ2-3; D is uncertain. Germline CDR1 is NSHNY and CDR2 is SYGAGN. V lost 2 bases and J lost 0, with 10 bases in between. This CDR3 contains 15 residues. The sequenced CDR3 bases are TGTGCCAGCAGTGAGGGCGGGGATAGTGCAGAAACGCTGTAT. As protein: CASSEGGDSAETLY. The CDR3 in full is CASSEGGDSAETLYF.

This clone was recorded once. The genes and germline here are from mouse. Read sequence stops 1 residue before the CDR3 end, and the germline J gene provides the missing end. The rearrangement links TRBV5 to TRBJ2-3; 8 nucleotides align to TRBD2. Germline lookup yields CDR1 LGHNA and CDR2 YNLKQL (reference sequence). CDR3 length: 17 residues. The V and J ends lost 0 bases and 0 bases, in that order; junction bases with no gene match: 5. The CDR3 loop reads CASSQERLGSSAETLYF. The covered CDR3 bases are TGTGCCAGCAGCCAAGAAAGACTGGGGTCTAGTGCAGAAACGCTGTAT.

As concerns this clone: Germline and genes: mouse. The DNA ends 1 residue before the CDR3 does, and the rest of the CDR3 is filled in from the germline J gene. The chain has TRBV19 and TRBJ2-1; 10 bases are shared with TRBD1. CDR3 size: 15 residues. Per germline, CDR1 FNHDT and CDR2 SITEND (reference sequence). The V and J ends lost 4 bases and 7 bases, in that order; junction bases with no gene match: 8. The CDR3 bases that were read are TGTGCCAGCAGTCCCGGGACAGGGGTAGGGGCTGAGCAGTTC. Amino acid sequence: CASSPGTGVGAEQF. From start to end, the CDR3 is CASSPGTGVGAEQFF. Complete variable domain (other parts from reference TRBV19 and TRBJ2-1): GGIITQTPKFLIGQEGQKLTLKCQQNFNHDTMYWYRQDSGKGLRLIYYSITENDLQKGDLSEGYDASREKKSSFSLTVTSAQKNEMAVFLCASSPGTGVGAEQFFGPGTRLTVL.

In regard to this clone: Mouse gene names and germline throughout. The observed sequence ends 1 residue before the CDR3 terminus, with the missing tail filled in from the germline J gene. The V call is TRBV24, the J call TRBJ1-2; tentatively, D is TRBD1 (5 bases). Germline lookup yields CDR1 KGHTA and CDR2 FRNEEI. Trimming cost V 5 bases and J 4 bases, with 8 bases left between them. The CDR3 contains 12 residues. CDR3 amino acids: CASSSQGSDYTF. The sequenced part of the CDR3 DNA is TGTGCCAGCAGTTCTCAGGGCTCCGACTACACC.

This clone came up once. Mouse germline and gene names are used. The read falls 1 residue short of the CDR3 end, and the missing part is taken from the germline J gene. This chain connects TRBV4 to TRBJ2-1; 7 nucleotides agree with TRBD2. V lost 7 bases, J lost 1 base, and 4 bases stayed unmatched. The V gene's germline CDR1 is LGHDT and CDR2 YNNKQL (reference sequence). The CDR3 is made up of 14 amino acids. The DNA read from the CDR3 is TGTGCCAGCAAGGGCTGGGGGAACTATGCTGAGCAGTTC. It translates to CASKGWGNYAEQF. The CDR3 reads in full as CASKGWGNYAEQFF.

About this clone: These gene names are mouse names. The sequenced fragment ends 1 residue before the CDR3 boundary, so the rest is inferred from the germline J gene. The V and J genes are TRBV29 and TRBJ2-5; TRBD1 matches 9 bases. The J segment lost 6 bases and the V segment lost 4 bases, leaving 5 bases of the junction unmatched. The CDR3 length is 14 residues. Germline CDR1 is MSHET and CDR2 is SYDVDS. The CDR3 spells CASSSTGGLDTQYF. The covered CDR3 bases are TGTGCTAGCAGTTCCACAGGGGGCTTGGACACCCAGTAC.

Worth noting for this clone: Each gene name is a mouse one. The CDR3 is cut off 1 residue early in the read; its end comes from the germline J gene. The chain is built from TRBV4 and TRBJ2-5; tentative D call: TRBD2 (6 bases). The CDR3 has 14 residues. The germline V gene encodes CDR1 LGHDT and CDR2 YNNKQL (reference sequence). V lost 5 bases, J lost 2 bases, and 11 bases lay in between. The chain's CDR3 is CASSATGGQDTQYF. The CDR3 DNA, read in part, is TGTGCCAGCAGCGCAACGGGGGGCCAAGACACCCAGTAC.

Notes on this clone: The germline and genes are mouse ones. The CDR3 loop is CTCSADSVNQDTQYF. The part of the CDR3 DNA that was read is TGCACCTGCAGTGCAGATTCGGTTAACCAAGACACCCAGTAC. This rearrangement joins TRBV1 to TRBJ2-5; no definite D call. The read halts 1 residue ahead of the CDR3 end, with the missing end drawn from the germline J gene. The CDR3 is 15 amino acids. V lost 0 bases to trimming and J lost 0 bases, with 7 bases between them. From germline, CDR1 is NSQYPW and CDR2 LRSPGD (reference sequence).

Concerning this clone itself: The listed genes are named as in mouse. Read sequence stops 1 residue before the CDR3 end, and the germline J gene provides the missing end. The chain carries TRBV13-2 and TRBJ2-3; 7 bases agree with TRBD2. Per germline, CDR1 NNHNN and CDR2 SYGAGS (reference sequence). V shed 0 bases, J shed 3 bases, and the junction held 1 base outside the gene matches. The CDR3 runs 14 residues. The CDR3 bases that were read are TGTGCCAGCGGTGATGACTGGGGAGCAGAAACGCTGTAT. Amino acid sequence: CASGDDWGAETLY. The complete CDR3 sequence is CASGDDWGAETLYF.

This clone has only a few counts. Gene names and germline match the mouse. The observed sequence ends 1 residue before the CDR3 terminus, with the missing tail filled in from the germline J gene. The chain has TRBV4 and TRBJ1-2; TRBD1 matches at 7 bases. The germline CDR1 and CDR2 sequences are LGHDT and YNNKQL (reference sequence). The CDR3 is 14 residues long. The V gene end was trimmed by 4 bases and the J gene end by 1 base; junction bases not matched to a gene: 3. The CDR3 bases that were read are TGTGCCAGCAGCTTCAGGGGGTTAAACTCCGACTACACC. It translates to CASSFRGLNSDYT. The complete CDR3 protein is CASSFRGLNSDYTF.

Concerning this clone: Gene labels here are mouse ones. The observed sequence ends 1 residue before the CDR3 terminus, with the missing tail filled in from the germline J gene. The V call is TRBV13-2, the J call TRBJ2-4; 11 bases line up with TRBD2. Germline values: CDR1 NNHNN, CDR2 SYGAGS (reference sequence). The CDR3 runs to 16 residues. V shed 3 bases, J shed 1 base, and the junction held 4 bases outside the gene matches. The CDR3 region is CASGGGLGVGQNTLYF. The DNA read from the CDR3 is TGTGCCAGCGGTGGGGGACTGGGGGTGGGTCAAAACACCTTGTAC.

This clone was seen more than once but under ten times. Germline and genes here are mouse. The DNA read from the CDR3 is TGTGCCAGCAGCGAAGGGTTGGGGGGGTACTATGAACAGTAC. Translation: CASSEGLGGYYEQY. The complete CDR3 reads CASSEGLGGYYEQYF. This sequence joins TRBV4 and TRBJ2-7; TRBD2 matches 8 bases. The observed sequence ends 1 residue before the CDR3 terminus, with the missing tail filled in from the germline J gene. Germline V CDR1 and CDR2: LGHDT, YNNKQL (reference sequence). Trimming cost V 5 bases and J 3 bases; bases outside gene matches: 9. There are 15 residues in the CDR3.

Worth noting for this clone: Gene names are mouse gene names. The read terminates 1 residue ahead of where the CDR3 ends, so the germline J gene completes it. V gene TRBV3 combines with J gene TRBJ2-3; TRBD2 agrees at 8 bases. After removal of 2 bases from V and 0 bases from J, the junction contained 4 bases not matched to a gene. Germline CDR1 reads SNHLY; CDR2 reads FYNGKV (reference sequence). The CDR3 contains 16 residues. Partial CDR3 DNA: TGTGCCAGCAGCTTACCTGGGGGGATTAGTGCAGAAACGCTGTAT. It codes for CASSLPGGISAETLY. The whole CDR3 sequence reads CASSLPGGISAETLYF.

Concerning this clone itself: The germline gene is not matched at one end of the junction; a read error may be the cause. The listed genes are named as in mouse. The read terminates 1 residue before the CDR3 end, so the remaining end is supplied by the germline J gene. The rearrangement links TRBV17 to TRBJ2-5, with 12 nucleotides matching TRBD2. The CDR3 spans 15 residues. The germline V gene has CDR1 MNHDT and CDR2 YYDKIL. The part of the CDR3 DNA that was read is TGTGCTGGCAGTAGGGGGGACTGGGGGGAAGACACCCAGTAC. Its translation: CAGSRGDWGEDTQY. Given in full, the CDR3 is CAGSRGDWGEDTQYF.

Concerning this clone: Genes and germline come from the mouse. The read comes to an end 1 residue before the CDR3 does, leaving the germline J gene to fill in the end. The identical CDR3 is also encoded by other nucleotide sequences in the sample. This chain links TRBV13-1 with TRBJ1-5; D uncertain. With 0 bases removed from V and 7 bases from J, the gap between germline ends came to 2 bases. CDR3 length equals 11 residues. Germline assignment: CDR1 NSHNY and CDR2 SYGAGN. Incomplete CDR3 DNA: TGTGCCAGCAGTGATGGACAGGCTCCGCTT. Its protein is CASSDGQAPL. The whole CDR3 protein reads CASSDGQAPLF.

The sample holds a few counts of this clone. The genes and germline here are from mouse. The sequenced part of the CDR3 DNA is TGTGCCAGCAGACTCAGCTCCTATGAACAGTAC. Encoded protein: CASRLSSYEQY. The entire CDR3 protein is CASRLSSYEQYF. The V gene is TRBV4, the J gene TRBJ2-7; D is unclear. The CDR3 end falls 1 residue outside the read, so it is completed with the germline J gene. There are 12 residues in the CDR3. Per the germline V gene, CDR1 is LGHDT and CDR2 is YNNKQL (reference sequence). Trimming stripped 6 bases from V and 0 bases from J, with 6 bases between.

Remarks on this clone: Each gene name is a mouse one. From the germline J gene comes the end of the CDR3, since the read stops 1 residue before it. This rearrangement joins TRBV4 to TRBJ2-4; unclear D gene. The CDR3 sequence is 11 residues long. Germline V gives CDR1 LGHDT, CDR2 YNNKQL (reference sequence). V was clipped by 5 bases and J by 2 bases, with 2 bases between them. CDR3 DNA, as far as it was read: TGTGCCAGCAGCGTTCAAAACACCTTGTAC. This translates into CASSVQNTLY. The complete CDR3 sequence is CASSVQNTLYF.

About this clone itself: Here the gene names and germline are mouse. From the germline J gene comes the end of the CDR3, since the read stops 1 residue before it. The chain uses TRBV13-1 and TRBJ1-1, with D possibly TRBD1 on 5 matching bases. This CDR3 spans 13 amino acids. Trimming cost V 2 bases and J 5 bases, with 10 bases left between them. Germline assignment: CDR1 NSHNY and CDR2 SYGAGN. Incomplete CDR3 DNA: TGTGCCAGCAGTGAAGGAGGGACTACAGAAGTCTTC. As protein: CASSEGGTTEVF. The complete CDR3 reads CASSEGGTTEVFF.

A note on this clone: All gene names here are mouse names. The CDR3 end lies 1 residue beyond the end of the read and is filled in from the germline J gene. V usage is TRBV29 and J usage is TRBJ2-4; a weak D match, TRBD2 (5 bases). V lost 2 bases and J 2 bases, leaving 11 bases between the germline ends. The CDR3 runs 15 residues. Per the germline V gene, CDR1 is MSHET and CDR2 is SYDVDS. CDR3 residues: CASSLGWGAQNTLYF. CDR3 bases read: TGTGCTAGCAGTTTAGGGTGGGGTGCTCAAAACACCTTGTAC.

Note on this clone: The listed genes are named as in mouse. Coverage ceases 1 residue before the CDR3 finishes, and the germline J gene fills in the end. The chain uses TRBV24 and TRBJ1-6; no definite D call. TRBJ1-6 falls under the ORF class, with uncertain function. The CDR3 runs 15 residues. The V gene's germline CDR1 is KGHTA and CDR2 FRNEEI. V was pared by 6 bases and J by 3 bases, with 12 bases between. Incomplete CDR3 DNA: TGTGCCAGCAGCCCTCCCGACAACTATAATTCGCCCCTCTAC. It is translated as CASSPPDNYNSPLY. The complete CDR3 protein is CASSPPDNYNSPLYF.

Of note for this clone: Genes and germline come from the mouse. The read terminates 1 residue before the CDR3 end, so the remaining end is supplied by the germline J gene. The genes are TRBV13-1 and TRBJ2-7, with 7 bases aligning to TRBD2. The CDR3 totals 14 residues. The V gene's germline CDR1 is NSHNY and CDR2 SYGAGN. After removal of 2 bases from V and 0 bases from J, the junction contained 2 bases not matched to a gene. CDR3 DNA (partial): TGTGCCAGCAGTGAGGGGACTGCCTCCTATGAACAGTAC. Translation gives CASSEGTASYEQY. The CDR3 as a whole reads CASSEGTASYEQYF.

Comment on this clone: Mouse germline and gene names are used. The part of the CDR3 DNA that was read is TGTGCCAGCAGTGATCTGGGTTCCTATGAACAGTAC. Translated, it gives CASSDLGSYEQY. The entire CDR3 reads CASSDLGSYEQYF. This chain connects TRBV13-3 to TRBJ2-7; the D gene is possibly TRBD2 (5 bases). The CDR3 end falls 1 residue outside the read, so it is completed with the germline J gene. Trimming cost V 1 base and J 1 base, with 6 bases left between them. Germline CDR1 NNHDY, CDR2 SYVADS. The CDR3 length is 13 residues.

Concerning this clone: Germline and genes: mouse. The CDR3 goes on 1 residue after the read ends, and that part is filled in from the germline J gene. The chain uses TRBV19 and TRBJ2-7; TRBD1 matches 7 bases. The CDR3 has 13 amino acids. The germline V gene encodes CDR1 FNHDT and CDR2 SITEND (reference sequence). Germline trimming cut 5 bases from V and 2 bases from J; bases unmatched to any gene: 4. The sequenced part of the CDR3 DNA is TGTGCCAGCAGACCGGGACAGACCTATGAACAGTAC. Amino acid sequence: CASRPGQTYEQY. The complete CDR3 reads CASRPGQTYEQYF.

For this clone: Genes here carry mouse names. The read terminates 1 residue before the CDR3 end, so the remaining end is supplied by the germline J gene. The chain uses TRBV5 and TRBJ2-5; D gene ambiguous. CDR1 and CDR2 from the germline V gene are LGHNA and YNLKQL (reference sequence). Trimming removed 0 bases at V and 2 bases at J, with 3 bases between. This CDR3 region has 13 residues. The CDR3 region is CASSQDGQDTQYF. CDR3 DNA, as far as it was read: TGTGCCAGCAGCCAAGATGGCCAAGACACCCAGTAC.

To note about this clone: Gene and germline names: mouse. Read sequence stops 1 residue before the CDR3 end, and the germline J gene provides the missing end. The rearrangement links TRBV5 to TRBJ1-1; the D gene is possibly TRBD1 (5 bases). The length of the CDR3 is 14 residues. V lost 0 bases to trimming and J lost 3 bases, with 8 bases between them. Germline lookup yields CDR1 LGHNA and CDR2 YNLKQL (reference sequence). CDR3 bases read: TGTGCCAGCAGCCAAGATGGGGGTGACACAGAAGTCTTC. This codes for CASSQDGGDTEVF. The complete CDR3 protein is CASSQDGGDTEVFF.

Turning to this clone: Mouse gene names apply. The read stops 1 residue short of the end of the CDR3; the missing end is completed from the germline J gene. This chain uses TRBV2 with TRBJ1-1; D is ambiguous. Per germline, CDR1 LGHNA and CDR2 YSYQKL. The CDR3 has 13 residues. The ends were cut back, 0 bases at V and 5 bases at J, with 7 bases in the middle. CDR3 DNA (partial): TGTGCCAGCAGCCAAGAATCGGGGACAGAAGTCTTC. Translated: CASSQESGTEVF. The entire CDR3 protein reads CASSQESGTEVFF. Variable domain in full (rest from reference TRBV2 and TRBJ1-1): DPKIIQKPKYLVAVTGSEKILICEQYLGHNAMYWYRQSAKKPLEFMFSYSYQKLMDNQTASSRFQPQSSKKNHLDLQITALKPDDSATYFCASSQESGTEVFFGKGTRLTVV.

As regards this clone: The germline and genes are mouse ones. The read ends 1 residue before the CDR3 terminus; that terminus is restored from the germline J gene. The chain links TRBV3 to TRBJ2-4; 12 positions agree with TRBD2. The CDR3 totals 18 residues. Germline assignment: CDR1 SNHLY and CDR2 FYNGKV (reference sequence). Germline trimming cut 5 bases from V and 1 base from J; bases unmatched to any gene: 10. The CDR3 reads CASSLDWGGANGQNTLYF. The CDR3 bases that were read are TGTGCCAGCAGCCTAGACTGGGGGGGCGCGAATGGTCAAAACACCTTGTAC.

For this clone: The genes and germline here are from mouse. The CDR3 extends 1 residue past the end of the read, so its final part is completed from the germline J gene. The chain is built from TRBV2 and TRBJ2-7, with D hard to call. The V gene's germline CDR1 is LGHNA and CDR2 YSYQKL. This CDR3 contains 12 residues. Trimming removed 0 bases at V and 4 bases at J, with 4 bases between. The part of the CDR3 DNA that was read is TGTGCCAGCAGCCAAGACAAATATGAACAGTAC. Translating gives CASSQDKYEQY. The full CDR3 reads CASSQDKYEQYF.

As to this clone: Here the gene names and germline are mouse. The missing CDR3 end, 1 residue past where the read stops, is filled in from the germline J gene. The rearrangement links TRBV13-2 to TRBJ2-2; TRBD1 aligns across 8 bases. The CDR3 runs to 14 residues. Trimming cost V 2 bases and J 9 bases; bases outside gene matches: 6. Germline assignment: CDR1 NNHNN and CDR2 SYGAGS (reference sequence). This CDR3 is CASGDRGRNRQLYF. The CDR3 bases that were read are TGTGCCAGCGGTGACAGGGGGCGGAACAGGCAGCTCTAC.